This T cell receptor (beta chain) was found in a study of identical twins. Study-wide results and limits: Conclusions were based on cross-sectional statistical analysis, without following the same donors.

Donors were all healthy Caucasians. V was trimmed by 2 bases and J by 2 bases, leaving 11 bases between them. The CDR3 loop spans 15 amino acids. Germline V gives CDR1 SGHVS, CDR2 FNYEAQ. TCRdb reprocessed the 5' RACE reads via MiXCR and lists one record per CDR3 protein. In the table there are a few hundred thousand distinct CDR3 sequences, roughly 15% of which are singletons. As to this clonotype: What it binds is unknown.

These data also formed part of another study, on yellow fever vaccine responses in identical twins.

This TCR was sampled from a woman aged 18-29 years in good health. Sequencing input: CD4+ T cells sorted from blood. The chain joins TRBV7-6 to TRBJ2-3; D might be TRBD2 (7 bases). CDR3 sequence reads: CASSLRGALTDTQYF. CDR3 sequence (DNA): TGTGCCAGCAGCTTACGGGGGGCCCTCACAGATACGCAGTATTTT.